This T cell receptor beta chain emerged from a study of blood T cell repertoires in COVID-19. This CDR3 has 13 amino acids. V shed 5 bases and J shed 1 base, with 9 bases lying between them. The germline V gene encodes CDR1 SGHVS and CDR2 FQNEAQ. This clone was counted a single time. Authors' analysis steps: The authors estimated nucleated cell counts from reference gene primer amplification. Using immunoSEQ multiplex PCR, the repertoire was profiled, and TCRdb retains in-frame clones only, with some absent. The DNA gave D and trimming, while V, J and clone size come from that table. Found here are fewer than 100,000 clones, approximately 80% of them singletons; the top ten hold 10%.

This TCR came from a woman aged 65 to 85 with acute or convalescent COVID-19. The sample comprised peripheral blood. V gene TRBV7-8 combines with J gene TRBJ2-7; D unresolved. DNA for the CDR3: TGTGCCAGCAGCCCCGTCAGGTCCTACGAGCAGTACTTC. Its protein product is CASSPVRSYEQYF.